This entry describes one T cell receptor (beta chain). What antigen it recognizes has not been identified. The record has no base qualities; no much larger clone is one base away. The sample belongs to a study of blood T cells in healthy people across ages (dated by TCRdb to 2015 to 2017). As for the study more broadly: In model experiments, roughly one uniquely barcoded TCR beta cDNA molecule per two T cells was captured by template switching. Using deep sequencing normalized with unique cDNA molecular identifiers, the study measured how TCR beta repertoire diversity changes with age. Donors were grouped into four age groups: young (average 16 years), middle-aged (over 35), aged (about 60) and long-lived (approximately 78). For two donors (one aged 18 to 30 and one aged 80 or older), the study analyzed two additional independent replicas of 1 million unique cDNA reads from the same blood draw. The full study reports these points: The long-lived group showed more naive CD4+ T cells, fewer expanded clones and increased TCR diversity than the aged group, suggesting age selection. Since profiling was done on bulk unsorted PBMCs, naive and antigen-experienced compartments could not be conclusively compared. As age increased, observed TCR beta diversity per million T cells dropped in a roughly linear way, and a significant reduction was already evident by age 40. A strong correlation was found between observed TCR beta diversity and the percentage of naive T cells measured by flow cytometry. Estimates of total diversity based on one million sequenced T cells were considered lower bounds and underestimates. The CMV infection status of donors was not known, potentially confounding age-related changes in expanded clonotypes.

The approximately 39 donors, aged about 6 to 95 years, were systemically healthy Caucasian individuals from Russia. Each donor gave ten milliliters of peripheral blood, drawn into EDTA-treated Vacutainer tubes. Ficoll-Paque density-gradient centrifugation was used to isolate PBMCs, with at least 7 million obtained per sample. Trizol reagent was used to extract total RNA from the PBMCs, yielding at least 6 micrograms per sample. The percentages of naive CD45RAhigh/CD27high T cells were determined by flow cytometry on a PBMC aliquot from every donor. Its CDR3 holds 13 amino acids, cysteine through phenylalanine. Only the CDR3 DNA stays, 39 bases, in frame from base 1. The germline V gene encodes CDR1 MNHEY and CDR2 SVGAGI. Trimming takes 2 bases from V and 6 bases from J, and the germline ends sit 11 bases apart. The library was generated by 5' RACE. The instrument was an Illumina HiSeq 2500. A second PCR of about 6 to 11 cycles was performed with a sample-barcoded 5' primer and a J-beta primer mix. Each TCR beta cDNA molecule received a unique molecular identifier from a template-switch 5' adaptor carrying 12 random nucleotides. Each sample yielded at least 2.5 million CDR3-containing paired-end reads. First-strand cDNA synthesis was performed from all RNA using the Mint cDNA synthesis kit, with priming by a TRBC-specific oligonucleotide. All cDNA was treated with uracil-DNA glycosylase and then went through a first 18-cycle PCR with the universal primers M1SS and BC2_uni_R. Turning to the authors' computational methods: Each sample was normalized by randomly selecting 1 million high-quality reads, each carrying a distinct molecular identifier. Instead of being binned into consensus sequences, reads that shared molecular identifiers were thrown out. MiTCR, with a Q25 quality threshold and the strictest error-elimination algorithm, was used for CDR3 identification, clonotype clustering and error correction. A nonparametric unseen species model with Euler transformation was used to estimate lower-bound total TCR beta diversity. The raw public data were reprocessed by TCRdb itself: fastp quality trimming at Q25, MiXCR clonotype calling, in-frame beta chains only. Entries are consolidated by CDR3 protein sequence, retaining the most common genes and DNA. These V and J calls derive from TCRdb rather than the authors' analysis. For this sample there are 600,000 to 1,000,000 distinct CDR3 sequences; 20% to 30% appear just once. Approximately 3.7% of the sample is held by the ten biggest clonotypes.

The data were also submitted as part of a second study, on T cells of mothers and their children. The second study reports: The donors were nine systemically healthy Caucasian individuals, made up of three mothers and their six children. cDNA synthesis consumed the entire amount of extracted RNA, loaded at around 1.5 ug RNA in each 15 ul reaction. Sample barcodes and 2-4 random nucleotides were added via the M1S primer in the second PCR. Each mother yielded over 8.5 million TCR beta CDR3 reads and each child 3 million to 3.5 million reads. Thymic selection shapes the output of TCR recombination in a similar way in related and unrelated pairs, and inherited differences have a minor effect. Related mother-child pairs always showed normalized repertoire overlap that was slightly higher than in unrelated mother-child pairs, though the difference was never significant. With a sensitivity of 90 to 100 clones per million clonotypes, no persistent microchimeric T cell clones were detected. To look for features that set related mother-child pairs apart from unrelated individuals, the researchers ran deep NGS to compare the TCR beta repertoires of mothers and children. On average, the children were roughly 10 +/- 4 years old, while the mothers were approximately 41 +/- 4 years old. After adapter ligation was performed with NEBNext reagents, the libraries were sequenced on an Illumina HiSeq 2000 with 100+100 nt paired-end reads. Mother and child libraries were prepared a month apart and sequenced in separate runs to prevent cross-contamination. For each donor, between roughly 500,000 and 2,200,000 distinct TCR beta clonotypes were identified. Naive TCR beta clonotypes were estimated from low-frequency clonotypes matched to each donor's FACS-determined naive share, without sorting.

The chain joins TRBV6-5 to TRBJ2-7; the D gene lacks a confident call. The clonotype comes from a boy aged 5-17 years in good health. Sequencing used blood. The bases are TGTGCCAGCAGTTACGGGAAGTGGGGCGAGCAGTACTTC. It specifies CASSYGKWGEQYF.